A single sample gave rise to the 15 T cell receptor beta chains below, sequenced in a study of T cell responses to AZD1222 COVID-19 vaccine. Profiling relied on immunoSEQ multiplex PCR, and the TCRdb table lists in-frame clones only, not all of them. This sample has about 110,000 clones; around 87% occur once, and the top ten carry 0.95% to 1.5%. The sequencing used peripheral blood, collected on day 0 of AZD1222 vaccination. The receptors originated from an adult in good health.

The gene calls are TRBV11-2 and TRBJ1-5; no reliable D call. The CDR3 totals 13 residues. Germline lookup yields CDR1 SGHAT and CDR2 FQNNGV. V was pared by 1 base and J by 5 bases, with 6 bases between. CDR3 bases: TGTGCCAGCAGCTTAGGGAGGGATCAGCCCCAGCATTTT. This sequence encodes CASSLGRDQPQHF.

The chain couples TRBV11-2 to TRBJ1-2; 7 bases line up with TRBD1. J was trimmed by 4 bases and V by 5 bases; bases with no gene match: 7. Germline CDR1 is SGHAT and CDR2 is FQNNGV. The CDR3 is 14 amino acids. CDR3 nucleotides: TGTGCCAGCAGCACCTCGGACAGGCCCTATGGCTACACCTTC. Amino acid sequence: CASSTSDRPYGYTF.

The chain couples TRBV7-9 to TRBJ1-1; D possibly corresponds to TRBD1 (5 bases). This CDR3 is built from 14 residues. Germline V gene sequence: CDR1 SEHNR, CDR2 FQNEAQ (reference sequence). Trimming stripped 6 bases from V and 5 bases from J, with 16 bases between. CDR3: CASRPLWGETEAFF. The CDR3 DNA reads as TGTGCCAGCAGGCCACTCTGGGGGGAAACTGAAGCTTTCTTT. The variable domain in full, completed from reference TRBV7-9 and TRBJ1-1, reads DTGVSQNPRHKITKRGQNVTFRCDPISEHNRLYWYRQTLGQGPEFLTYFQNEAQLEKSRLLSDRFSAERPKGSFSTLEIQRTEQGDSAMYLCASRPLWGETEAFFGQGTRLTVV.

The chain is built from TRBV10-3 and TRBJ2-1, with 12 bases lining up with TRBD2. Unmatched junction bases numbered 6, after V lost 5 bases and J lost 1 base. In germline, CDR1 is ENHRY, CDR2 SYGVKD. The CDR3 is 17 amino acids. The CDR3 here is CAISWTSGILSYNEQFF. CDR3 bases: TGTGCCATCAGTTGGACTAGCGGGATTCTGTCCTACAATGAGCAGTTCTTC.

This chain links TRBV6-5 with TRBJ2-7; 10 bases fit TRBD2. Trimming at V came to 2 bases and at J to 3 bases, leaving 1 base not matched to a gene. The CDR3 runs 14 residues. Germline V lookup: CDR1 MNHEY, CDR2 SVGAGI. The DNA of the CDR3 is TGTGCCAGCAGTTACGAGCGGGGGGGCTACGAGCAGTACTTC. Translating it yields CASSYERGGYEQYF.

The CDR3 nucleotides read TGTGCCGAGGCGCACAGGGGGGGCGGGGAGCTGTTTTTT. Translation gives CAEAHRGGGELFF. This rearrangement joins TRBV21-1 to TRBJ2-2; the listed D gene, TRBD1, was not tested against the DNA. TRBV21-1 is deemed a pseudogene. The length of the CDR3 is 13 residues.

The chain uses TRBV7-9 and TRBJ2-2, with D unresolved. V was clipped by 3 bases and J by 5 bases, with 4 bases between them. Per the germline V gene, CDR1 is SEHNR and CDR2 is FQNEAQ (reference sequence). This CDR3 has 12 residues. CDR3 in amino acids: CASSFSTGELFF. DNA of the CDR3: TGTGCCAGCAGCTTCTCAACCGGGGAGCTGTTTTTT. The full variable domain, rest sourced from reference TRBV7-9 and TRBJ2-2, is DTGVSQNPRHKITKRGQNVTFRCDPISEHNRLYWYRQTLGQGPEFLTYFQNEAQLEKSRLLSDRFSAERPKGSFSTLEIQRTEQGDSAMYLCASSFSTGELFFGEGSRLTVL.

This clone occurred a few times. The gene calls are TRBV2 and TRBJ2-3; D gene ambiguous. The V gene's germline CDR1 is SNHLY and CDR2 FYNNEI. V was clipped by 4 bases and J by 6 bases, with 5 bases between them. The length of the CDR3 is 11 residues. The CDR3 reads CASSVLDTQYF. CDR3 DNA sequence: TGTGCCAGCAGTGTTTTGGATACGCAGTATTTT.

In nucleotides, the CDR3 is TGTGCCAGTAGAGTACTCTCTGGAAACACCATATATTTT. Translated, it gives CASRVLSGNTIYF. The chain employs TRBV19 and TRBJ1-3; D is ambiguous. The germline V gene has CDR1 LNHDA and CDR2 SQIVND (reference sequence). The CDR3 contains 13 residues. Trimming pared 6 bases from V and 0 bases from J, leaving 6 bases between.

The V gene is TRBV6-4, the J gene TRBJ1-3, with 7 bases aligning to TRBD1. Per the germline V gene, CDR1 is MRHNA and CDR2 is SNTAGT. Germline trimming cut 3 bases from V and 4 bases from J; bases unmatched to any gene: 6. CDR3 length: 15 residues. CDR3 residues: CASSEETGMGNTIYF. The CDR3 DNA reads TGTGCCAGCAGTGAAGAGACAGGGATGGGAAACACCATATATTTT.

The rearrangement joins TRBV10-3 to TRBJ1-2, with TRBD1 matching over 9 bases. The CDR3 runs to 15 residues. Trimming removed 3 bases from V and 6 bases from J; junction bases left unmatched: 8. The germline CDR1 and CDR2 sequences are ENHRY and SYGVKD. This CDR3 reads CAISDPVDRGNGYTF. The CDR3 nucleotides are TGTGCCATCAGTGACCCGGTCGACAGGGGGAATGGCTACACCTTC.

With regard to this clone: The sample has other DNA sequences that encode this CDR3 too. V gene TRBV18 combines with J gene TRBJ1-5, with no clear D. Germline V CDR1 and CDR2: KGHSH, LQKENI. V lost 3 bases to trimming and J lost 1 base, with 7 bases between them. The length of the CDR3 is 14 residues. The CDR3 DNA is TGTGCCAGCTCACCCGCGGGAAGCAATCAGCCCCAGCATTTT. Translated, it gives CASSPAGSNQPQHF. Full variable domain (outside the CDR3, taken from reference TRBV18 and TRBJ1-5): NAGVMQNPRHLVRRRGQEARLRCSPMKGHSHVYWYRQLPEEGLKFMVYLQKENIIDESGMPKERFSAEFPKEGPSILRIQQVVRGDSAAYFCASSPAGSNQPQHFGDGTRLSIL.

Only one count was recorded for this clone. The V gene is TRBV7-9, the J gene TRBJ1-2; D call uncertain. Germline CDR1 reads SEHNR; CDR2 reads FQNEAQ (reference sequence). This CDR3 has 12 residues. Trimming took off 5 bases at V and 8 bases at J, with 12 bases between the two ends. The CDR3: CASSVLSSGYTF. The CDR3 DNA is TGTGCCAGCAGCGTTCTTTCCTCCGGCTACACCTTC. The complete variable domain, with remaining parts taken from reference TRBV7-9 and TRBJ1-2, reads DTGVSQNPRHKITKRGQNVTFRCDPISEHNRLYWYRQTLGQGPEFLTYFQNEAQLEKSRLLSDRFSAERPKGSFSTLEIQRTEQGDSAMYLCASSVLSSGYTFGSGTRLTVV.

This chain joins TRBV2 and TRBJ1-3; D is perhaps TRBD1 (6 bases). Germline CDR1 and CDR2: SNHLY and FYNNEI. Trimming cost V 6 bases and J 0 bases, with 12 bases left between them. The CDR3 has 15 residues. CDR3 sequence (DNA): TGTGCCAGCAGAGCAAGGGACAACTCTGGAAACACCATATATTTT. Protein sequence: CASRARDNSGNTIYF. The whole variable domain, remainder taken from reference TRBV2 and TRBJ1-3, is EPEVTQTPSHQVTQMGQEVILRCVPISNHLYFYWYRQILGQKVEFLVSFYNNEISEKSEIFDDQFSVERPDGSNFTLKIRSTKLEDSAMYFCASRARDNSGNTIYFGEGSWLTVV.

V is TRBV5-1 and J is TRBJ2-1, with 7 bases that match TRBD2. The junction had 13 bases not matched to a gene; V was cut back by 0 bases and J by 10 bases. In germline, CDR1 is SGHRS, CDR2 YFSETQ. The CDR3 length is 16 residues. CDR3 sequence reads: CASSLERQVEGGEQFF. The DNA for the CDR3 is TGCGCCAGCAGCTTGGAGAGGCAGGTGGAGGGAGGGGAGCAGTTCTTC.